This entry describes one T cell receptor beta chain. What it recognizes is unknown. One junction end does not reproduce the germline sequence, and a read error may be involved. The CDR3 runs 15 residues. Germline-derived CDR1 and CDR2 are MNHEY and SVGAGI. The data belong to a study of blood T cells in healthy people across ages. Whole-study results and caveats: With age, beta diversity per million T cells declined roughly linearly, significantly by approximately 40.

Primed by a sample-barcoded 5' primer and a J-beta primer mix, a second PCR proceeded for about 7 to 12 cycles. TCRdb re-analysed the 5' RACE reads in MiXCR, keeping a single row per CDR3 protein. The sample has around 900,000 distinct CDR3 sequences; 29% are singletons. The TCR was taken from a woman aged 80 or over in good health. The rearrangement links TRBV6-5 to TRBJ1-6; 7 bases fit TRBD1. The sample consisted of blood. The CDR3: CASGYAQGSNSPHHF. The CDR3 DNA follows: TGTGCCAGCGGTTACGCACAGGGGAGTAATTCACCCCACCACTTT.